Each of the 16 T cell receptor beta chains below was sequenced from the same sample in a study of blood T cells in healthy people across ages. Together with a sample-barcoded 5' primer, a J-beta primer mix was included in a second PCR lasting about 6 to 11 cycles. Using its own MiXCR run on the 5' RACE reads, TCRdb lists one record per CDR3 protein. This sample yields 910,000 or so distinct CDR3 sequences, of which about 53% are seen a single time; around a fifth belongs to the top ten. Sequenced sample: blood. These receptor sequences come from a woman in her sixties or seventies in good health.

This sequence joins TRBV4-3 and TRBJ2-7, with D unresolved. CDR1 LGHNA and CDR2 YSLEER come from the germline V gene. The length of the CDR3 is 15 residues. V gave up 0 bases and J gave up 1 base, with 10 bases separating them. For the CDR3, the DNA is TGCGCCAGCAGCCAAGAAGAGGACCGATCCTACGAGCAGTACTTC. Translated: CASSQEEDRSYEQYF.

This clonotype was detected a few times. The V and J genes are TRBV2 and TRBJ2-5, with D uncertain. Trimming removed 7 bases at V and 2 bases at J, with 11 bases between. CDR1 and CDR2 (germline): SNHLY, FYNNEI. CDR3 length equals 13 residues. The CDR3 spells CASKTAYQETQYF. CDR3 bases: TGTGCCAGCAAGACGGCTTATCAAGAGACCCAGTACTTC.

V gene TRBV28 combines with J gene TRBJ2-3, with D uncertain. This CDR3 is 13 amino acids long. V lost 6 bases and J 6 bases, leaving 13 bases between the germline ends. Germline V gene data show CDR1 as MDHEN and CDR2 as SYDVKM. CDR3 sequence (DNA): TGTGCCAGCAGGTCAGACCCGAGGGATACGCAGTATTTT. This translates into CASRSDPRDTQYF.

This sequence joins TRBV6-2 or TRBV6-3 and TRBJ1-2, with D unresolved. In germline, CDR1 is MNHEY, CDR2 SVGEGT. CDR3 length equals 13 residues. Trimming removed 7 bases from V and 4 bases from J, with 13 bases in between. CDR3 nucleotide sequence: TGTGCCAGCAAAGCAGGATTGTTCTATGGCTACACCTTC. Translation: CASKAGLFYGYTF.

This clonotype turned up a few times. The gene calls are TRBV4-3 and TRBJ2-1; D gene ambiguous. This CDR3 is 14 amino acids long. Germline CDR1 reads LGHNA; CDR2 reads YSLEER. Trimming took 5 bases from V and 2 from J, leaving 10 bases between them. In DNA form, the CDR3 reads TGCGCCAGCAGCTTCTCCCTTACCTACAATGAGCAGTTCTTC. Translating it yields CASSFSLTYNEQFF.

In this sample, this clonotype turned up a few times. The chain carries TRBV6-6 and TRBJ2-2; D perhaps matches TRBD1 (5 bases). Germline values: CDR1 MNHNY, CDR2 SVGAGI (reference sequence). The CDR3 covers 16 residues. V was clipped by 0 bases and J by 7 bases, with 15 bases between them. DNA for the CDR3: TGTGCCAGCAGTTACTCTCGTTGGCAGGGAAGCGGGGAGCTGTTTTTT. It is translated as CASSYSRWQGSGELFF.

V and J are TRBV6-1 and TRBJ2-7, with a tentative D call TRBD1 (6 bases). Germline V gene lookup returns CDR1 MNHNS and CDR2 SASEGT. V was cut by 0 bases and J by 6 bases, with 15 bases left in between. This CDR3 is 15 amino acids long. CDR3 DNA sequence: TGTGCCAGCAGTGAAGCAACGGGACACTCACCCGAGCAGTACTTC. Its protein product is CASSEATGHSPEQYF.

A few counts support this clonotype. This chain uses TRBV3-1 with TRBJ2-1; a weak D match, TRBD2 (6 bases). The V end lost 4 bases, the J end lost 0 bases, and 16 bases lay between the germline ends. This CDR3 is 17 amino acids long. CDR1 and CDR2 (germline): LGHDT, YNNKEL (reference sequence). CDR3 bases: TGTGCCAGCAGCCCTCTACCGGGACTTAACTCCTACAATGAGCAGTTCTTC. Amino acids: CASSPLPGLNSYNEQFF.

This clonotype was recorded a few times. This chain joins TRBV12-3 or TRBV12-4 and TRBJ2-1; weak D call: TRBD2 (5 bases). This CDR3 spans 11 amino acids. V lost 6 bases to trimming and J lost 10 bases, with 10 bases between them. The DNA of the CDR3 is TGTGCCAGCAGCTACGGGGTGGAGCAGTTCTTC. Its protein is CASSYGVEQFF.

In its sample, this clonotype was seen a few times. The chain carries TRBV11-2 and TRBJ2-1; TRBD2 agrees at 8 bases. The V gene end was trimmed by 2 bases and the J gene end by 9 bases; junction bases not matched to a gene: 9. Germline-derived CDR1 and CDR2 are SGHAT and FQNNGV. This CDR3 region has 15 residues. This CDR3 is CASSLLAGGVSEQFF. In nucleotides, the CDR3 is TGTGCCAGCAGCTTATTGGCGGGAGGAGTTAGTGAGCAGTTCTTC.

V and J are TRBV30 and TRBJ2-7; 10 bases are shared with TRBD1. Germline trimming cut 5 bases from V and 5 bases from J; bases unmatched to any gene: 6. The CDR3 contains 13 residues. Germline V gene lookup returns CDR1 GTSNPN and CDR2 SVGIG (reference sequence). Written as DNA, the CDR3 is TGTGCCTGGTATTCGGGACAGGGGCACGAGCAGTACTTC. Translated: CAWYSGQGHEQYF.

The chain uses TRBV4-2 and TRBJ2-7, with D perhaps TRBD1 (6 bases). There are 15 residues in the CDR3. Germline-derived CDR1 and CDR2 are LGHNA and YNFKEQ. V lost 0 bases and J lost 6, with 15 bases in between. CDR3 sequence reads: CASSQDRGGRGEQYF. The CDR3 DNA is TGTGCCAGCAGCCAAGACCGAGGAGGCAGGGGCGAGCAGTACTTC.

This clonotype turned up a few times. The CDR3 DNA follows: TGTGCCAGCAGCTTGGCGGGACAGTCAGGCAATTCACCCCTCCACTTT. This gives the protein CASSLAGQSGNSPLHF. The J gene is TRBJ1-6, the V gene TRBV12-3 or TRBV12-4; TRBD1 aligns across 7 bases. V lost 6 bases to trimming and J lost 7 bases; unmatched junction nucleotides: 12. This CDR3 has 16 residues.

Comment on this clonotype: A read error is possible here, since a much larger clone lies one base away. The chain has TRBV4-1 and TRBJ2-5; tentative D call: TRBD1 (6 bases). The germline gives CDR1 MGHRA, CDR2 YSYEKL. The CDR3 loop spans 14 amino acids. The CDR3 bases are TGCGTCAGCAGCACACAGGGAACACAAGAGACCCAGTACTTC. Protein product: CVSSTQGTQETQYF.

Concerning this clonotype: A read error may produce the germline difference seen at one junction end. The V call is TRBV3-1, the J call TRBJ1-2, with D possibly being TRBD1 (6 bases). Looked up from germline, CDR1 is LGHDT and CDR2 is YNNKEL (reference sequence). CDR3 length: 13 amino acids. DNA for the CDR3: TGTGCCAGCAGCCAAGGGGGGGGCTATGGCCACACCTTC. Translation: CASSQGGGYGHTF.

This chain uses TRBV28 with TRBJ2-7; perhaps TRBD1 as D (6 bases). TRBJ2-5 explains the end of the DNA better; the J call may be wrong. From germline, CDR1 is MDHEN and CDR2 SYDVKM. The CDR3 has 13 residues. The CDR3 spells CASSFTGTETQYF. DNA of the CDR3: TGTGCCAGCAGTTTTACAGGGACGGAGACCCAGTACTTC.